This T cell receptor beta chain originates from a study of Graves' ophthalmopathy and Graves' hyperthyroidism. Amplification of TCR beta CDR3 regions used RNA transcripts. First-round RT-PCR relied on HTBI primers, and a second-round multiplex PCR came next. TCRdb called the multiplex PCR reads again in MiXCR, with one record for every CDR3 protein. The sample consists of around 660,000 distinct CDR3 sequences, 35% to 45% of them appearing once. V lost 0 bases to trimming and J lost 2 bases; unmatched junction nucleotides: 6. The germline gives CDR1 LNHDA, CDR2 SQIVND (reference sequence). The CDR3 runs 16 residues. PBMCs were obtained from 8.5 to 10 ml of fresh peripheral blood.

This chain links TRBV19 with TRBJ1-2; 7 nucleotides agree with TRBD1. Sequencing input: peripheral blood. The receptor was isolated from an adult man with Graves' ophthalmopathy. This CDR3 is CASSIDGGQRNYGYTF. The CDR3 nucleotides are TGTGCCAGTAGTATAGATGGGGGACAGCGAAACTATGGCTACACCTTC.